This TCR beta chain was captured in a study of cytomegalovirus exposure and HLA in healthy donors. Study details: Earlier, almost 120 million unique TCR beta sequences were recovered from around 190 million T cells by an analysis. Study-wide results and caveats: Rarity marked most TCR sequences, yet some public TCRs occurred in many donors. Common viral pathogens (according to a later analysis) appeared linked to several of the most significant clusters.

Nominal health characterized the donors when sampled, though unrecorded immune exposures were likely. The CDR3 has 15 amino acids. Trimming shortened V by 5 bases and J by 6 bases, and 16 bases separated the two germline ends. Per germline, CDR1 SGHVS and CDR2 FNYEAQ. PCR employed 60 Vbeta and 13 Jbeta primers. The assay was immunoSEQ multiplex PCR, and TCRdb's table has in-frame clones only and misses some. The sample consists of more than 90,000 clones, roughly 72% of them appearing once. A note on this clone: Its specificity is unknown.

The sequencing sample was made of PBMCs. The V gene is TRBV7-6, the J gene TRBJ2-2; D may be TRBD2 (6 bases). The receptor was derived from a woman aged 45 to 65 in good health and CMV-seropositive. The CDR3: CASSGRSGFAGELFF. DNA for the CDR3: TGTGCCAGCAGCGGACGGAGCGGGTTCGCCGGGGAGCTGTTTTTT.